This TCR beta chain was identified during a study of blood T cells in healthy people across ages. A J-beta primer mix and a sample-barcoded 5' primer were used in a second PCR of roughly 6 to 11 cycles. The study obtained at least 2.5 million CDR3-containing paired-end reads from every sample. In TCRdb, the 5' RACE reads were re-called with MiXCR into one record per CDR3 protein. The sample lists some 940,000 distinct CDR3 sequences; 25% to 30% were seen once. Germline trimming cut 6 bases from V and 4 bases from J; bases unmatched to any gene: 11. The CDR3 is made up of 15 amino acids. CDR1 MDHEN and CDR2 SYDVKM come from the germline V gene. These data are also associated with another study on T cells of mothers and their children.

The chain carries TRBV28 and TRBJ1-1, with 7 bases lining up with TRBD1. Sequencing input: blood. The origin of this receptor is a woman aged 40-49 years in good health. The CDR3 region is CASRLTGASGTEAFF. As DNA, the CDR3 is TGTGCCAGCAGACTTACAGGGGCCTCGGGCACTGAAGCTTTCTTT. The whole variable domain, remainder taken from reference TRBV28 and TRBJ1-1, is DVKVTQSSRYLVKRTGEKVFLECVQDMDHENMFWYRQDPGLGLRLIYFSYDVKMKEKGDIPEGYSVSREKKERFSLILESASTNQTSMYLCASRLTGASGTEAFFGQGTRLTVV.